A selection of T cell receptor beta chains follows, all from one sample in a study of regulatory T cells in long-lasting Graves disease. TCRdb itself ran the multiplex PCR reads through MiXCR, one entry per CDR3 protein. The table includes a few hundred thousand distinct CDR3 sequences, approximately 22% detected once. Source: peripheral blood mononuclear cells (PBMCs), taken when the disease was refractory, from a patient treated with antithyroid drugs. Source of these receptors: a female donor with Graves disease. CDR3s include the opening cysteine and the closing phenylalanine or tryptophan. The order of the fields is J gene, clone size, CDR3 length, D gene, V gene, CDR3 protein, CDR3 DNA. D genes are given only for firm matches. Size tells how often a clone was seen (once, few, many) or the class of an expanded clone, and some rows leave it out.

>TRBJ1-6|few|13|.|TRBV9
CASSPQGSSPLHF
TGTGCCAGCAGCCCACAGGGCTCTTCACCCCTCCACTTT
>TRBJ2-7|.|15|TRBD2|TRBV6-1
CASTLSGLAAYEQYF
TGTGCCAGCACTCTATCGGGACTAGCGGCCTACGAGCAGTACTTC
>TRBJ1-5|many|15|TRBD1|TRBV20-1
CSASGGQGNNQPQHF
TGCAGTGCCAGCGGGGGACAGGGTAACAATCAGCCCCAGCATTTT
>TRBJ1-2|.|13|.|TRBV29-1
CSVDPGLGYGYTF
TGCAGCGTGGACCCAGGGTTAGGGTATGGCTACACCTTC
>TRBJ1-1|many|14|.|TRBV27
CASSFGGPYTEAFF
TGTGCCAGCAGTTTCGGGGGACCCTACACTGAAGCTTTCTTT
>TRBJ1-6|many|14|TRBD1|TRBV27
CASSTGTDNSPLHF
TGTGCCAGCAGTACTGGGACAGATAATTCACCCCTCCACTTT
>TRBJ2-1|.|21|.|TRBV27
CASSLRSGRGARTGSYNEQFF
TGTGCCAGCAGTCTAAGATCGGGCCGTGGGGCGCGAACCGGCTCCTACAATGAGCAGTTCTTC
>TRBJ2-7|.|17|.|TRBV11-2
CASSATRPLNYPHEQYF
TGTGCCAGCAGCGCAACCCGGCCGCTCAATTACCCCCACGAGCAGTACTTC
>TRBJ2-2|.|16|.|TRBV11-2
CASSLGTASVSGELFF
TGTGCCAGCAGCTTAGGGACAGCTAGCGTTTCCGGGGAGCTGTTTTTT
>TRBJ2-7|many|15|TRBD2|TRBV28
CASSLSTSGSGEQYF
TGTGCCAGCAGTTTATCTACTAGCGGGAGCGGCGAGCAGTACTTC